This TCR beta chain comes out of a study of identical twins. TCRdb ran MiXCR on the 5' RACE reads and lists one entry per CDR3 protein. This table holds about 250,000 distinct CDR3 sequences, around 7.6% found once. The germline V gene has CDR1 SGHVS and CDR2 FQNEAQ. This CDR3 comprises 15 residues. The ends lost 2 bases at V and 4 bases at J; junction bases unmatched: 6. The same sample was also studied in work on yellow fever vaccine responses in identical twins.

The chain links TRBV7-8 to TRBJ2-7; 9 positions match TRBD1. The TCR originated in a woman between 18 and 29 years old in good health. Sample: CD8+ T cells sorted from blood. As DNA, the CDR3 is TGTGCCAGCAGCTTATTGACAGGGGGTGGTTACGAGCAGTACGTC. As protein: CASSLLTGGGYEQYV.